The 14 T cell receptor beta chains listed next were all sequenced from one sample in a study of response to subunit inactivated influenza vaccine. Using its own MiXCR run on the RT-PCR reads, TCRdb lists one record per CDR3 protein. The table lists 500,000 to 600,000 distinct CDR3 sequences, 7.5% to 8.5% of them singletons. Sequenced here: PBMCs from blood, sampled around 25 months after vaccination. The receptors were sampled from a man between 50 and 70 years old who received an inactivated influenza vaccine.

This clonotype has only a few counts. V gene TRBV4-2 combines with J gene TRBJ2-5, with TRBD2 matching 13 bases. Germline trimming cut 1 base from V and 5 bases from J; bases unmatched to any gene: 4. The CDR3 covers 16 residues. Looked up from germline, CDR1 is LGHNA and CDR2 is YNFKEQ. The CDR3 region is CASSQGTSGSTETQYF. The CDR3 coding sequence is TGTGCCAGCAGCCAAGGGACTAGCGGGAGCACGGAGACCCAGTACTTC.

This clonotype was counted many times. The J gene is TRBJ1-6, the V gene TRBV6-1; 8 positions agree with TRBD1. This CDR3 is 15 amino acids long. CDR1 is MNHNS and CDR2 is SASEGT in the germline V gene. After removal of 6 bases from V and 7 bases from J, the junction contained 8 bases not matched to a gene. Written as DNA, the CDR3 is TGTGCCAGCAGGACCGACAGGGGAGGCAATTCACCCCTCCACTTT. Residues: CASRTDRGGNSPLHF.

Many counts were recorded for this clonotype. The chain links TRBV7-9 to TRBJ1-2; TRBD1 might be the D (6 bases). The germline CDR1 and CDR2 sequences are SEHNR and FQNEAQ (reference sequence). Trimming pared 1 base from V and 6 bases from J, leaving 9 bases between. The CDR3 is made up of 13 amino acids. CDR3 residues: CASSLGEGDGYTF. In nucleotides, the CDR3 is TGTGCCAGCAGCTTAGGCGAGGGGGATGGCTACACCTTC. Drawing the rest from reference TRBV7-9 and TRBJ1-2, the complete variable domain is DTGVSQNPRHKITKRGQNVTFRCDPISEHNRLYWYRQTLGQGPEFLTYFQNEAQLEKSRLLSDRFSAERPKGSFSTLEIQRTEQGDSAMYLCASSLGEGDGYTFGSGTRLTVV.

This clonotype was counted only a few times. The chain links TRBV5-1 to TRBJ2-4; possible D gene TRBD1, 6 bases. Trimming cost V 7 bases and J 3 bases, with 20 bases left between them. The CDR3 spans 16 residues. The germline CDR1 and CDR2 sequences are SGHRS and YFSETQ. In nucleotides, the CDR3 is TGCGCCAGCGCCTCCACCCTGGACAGCCACAAAAACATTCAGTACTTC. This codes for CASASTLDSHKNIQYF. Together with reference TRBV5-1 and TRBJ2-4, the CDR3 gives the full variable domain: KAGVTQTPRYLIKTRGQQVTLSCSPISGHRSVSWYQQTPGQGLQFLFEYFSETQRNKGNFPGRFSGRQFSNSRSEMNVSTLELGDSALYLCASASTLDSHKNIQYFGAGTRLSVL.

This clonotype was counted ten times or more. The chain is built from TRBV24-1 and TRBJ2-1; 7 positions match TRBD2. Trimming removed 0 bases from V and 4 bases from J; junction bases left unmatched: 5. The CDR3 sequence is 16 residues long. In germline, CDR1 is KGHDR, CDR2 SFDVKD. CDR3 coding DNA: TGTGCCACCAGTGATTTGGCTAGCGGTAATTACAATGAGCAGTTCTTC. Translating it yields CATSDLASGNYNEQFF.

Remarks on this clonotype: This may stem from a read error, because a much larger clone lies one nucleotide away. The chain joins TRBV6-1 to TRBJ1-1; unclear D gene. V was trimmed by 6 bases and J by 0 bases, leaving 17 bases between them. CDR1 MNHNS and CDR2 SASEGT come from the germline V gene. This CDR3 is 16 amino acids long. CDR3: CASRRLSSGLNTEAFF. DNA for the CDR3: TGTGCCAGCAGGCGCCTTTCGAGCGGGTTGAACACTGAAGCTTTCTTT.

This clonotype was recorded many times. This chain links TRBV6-6 with TRBJ2-1, with D uncertain. CDR3 length: 12 residues. Trimming stripped 2 bases from V and 7 bases from J, with 6 bases between. The germline V gene encodes CDR1 MNHNY and CDR2 SVGAGI (reference sequence). CDR3 amino acids: CASSYIGNEQFF. CDR3 sequence (DNA): TGTGCCAGCAGTTACATCGGAAATGAGCAGTTCTTC.

This clonotype was seen only a few times. The rearrangement joins TRBV7-2 to TRBJ1-6, with TRBD1 matching 8 bases. This CDR3 is built from 15 residues. Per germline, CDR1 SGHTA and CDR2 FQGNSA. The junction had 10 bases not matched to a gene; V was cut back by 5 bases and J by 10 bases. The CDR3 reads CASSDRTGMRSPLHF. The DNA of the CDR3 is TGTGCCAGCAGCGACCGGACAGGGATGAGATCACCCCTCCACTTT.

The chain carries TRBV2 and TRBJ2-1; 8 bases are a match to TRBD2. With 6 bases clipped from V and 9 bases from J, the junction kept 16 bases outside the gene matches. CDR1 and CDR2 from the germline V gene are SNHLY and FYNNEI. The CDR3 contains 16 residues. As DNA, the CDR3 is TGTGCCAGCAGACCTGGGGCGGGGGGCTCACAGGGTGAGCAGTTCTTC. It encodes CASRPGAGGSQGEQFF.

The genes are TRBV4-3 and TRBJ1-3; 8 positions agree with TRBD1. CDR1 LGHNA and CDR2 YSLEER come from the germline V gene. CDR3 length: 14 residues. The V segment lost 4 bases and the J segment 4 bases; nucleotides outside the gene matches: 3. The CDR3 coding sequence is TGCGCCAGCAGCCTGGACAGGGAAGGAAACACCATATATTTT. It is translated as CASSLDREGNTIYF.

The chain employs TRBV7-2 and TRBJ1-2, with 7 positions matching TRBD1. This CDR3 region has 13 residues. J was trimmed by 6 bases and V by 2 bases; bases with no gene match: 3. Germline V CDR1 and CDR2: SGHTA, FQGNSA. Written as DNA, the CDR3 is TGTGCCAGCAGCTTAACGACAGGGAATGGCTACACCTTC. This encodes CASSLTTGNGYTF.

This clonotype was counted between two and nine times. CDR3 nucleotides: TGCGCCAGCAGCTTGGACGGTAATCCTATGGCTACAGAAGGCACCTTC. Translating gives CASSLDGNPMATEGTF. The chain recombines TRBV5-1 with TRBJ1-2; no reliable D call. V lost 0 bases, J lost 13 bases, and 25 bases lay in between. Germline-derived CDR1 and CDR2 are SGHRS and YFSETQ. The CDR3 contains 16 residues.

CDR3 sequence reads: CASSSGTTTNEKLFF. The CDR3 nucleotides read TGTGCCAGCAGCTCAGGGACCACAACTAATGAAAAACTGTTTTTT. The genes are TRBV11-2 and TRBJ1-4, with D tentatively TRBD1 (5 bases). Looked up from germline, CDR1 is SGHAT and CDR2 is FQNNGV. CDR3 length: 15 residues. V was cut by 4 bases and J by 0 bases, with 9 bases left in between.

The gene calls are TRBV11-2 and TRBJ1-2, with D uncertain. Germline CDR1 reads SGHAT; CDR2 reads FQNNGV. The length of the CDR3 is 14 residues. The ends were cut back, 5 bases at V and 4 bases at J, with 14 bases in the middle. This CDR3 is CASSPGSSFYGYTF. CDR3 sequence (DNA): TGTGCCAGCAGCCCCGGGTCGTCGTTCTATGGCTACACCTTC. Filled out from reference TRBV11-2 and TRBJ1-2, the complete variable domain reads EAGVAQSPRYKIIEKRQSVAFWCNPISGHATLYWYQQILGQGPKLLIQFQNNGVVDDSQLPKDRFSAERLKGVDSTLKIQPAKLEDSAVYLCASSPGSSFYGYTFGSGTRLTVV.